These 10 T cell receptor beta chains were sequenced from one sample in a study of OX40 agonist ivuxolimab in advanced cancers. The repertoire was sequenced with immunoSEQ multiplex PCR; TCRdb's copy has only in-frame clones and lacks some. The sample records tens of thousands of clones, about 90% being singletons. The input for sequencing was CD4+ or CD8+ T cells sorted from blood, taken in a trial of the OX40 agonist ivuxolimab. Source of these receptors: an adult with an advanced solid tumor such as melanoma, head and neck, liver or kidney cancer.

By sample share, this clone is medium-sized. This chain uses TRBV28 with TRBJ1-4; 9 positions match TRBD1. This CDR3 spans 17 amino acids. Per germline, CDR1 MDHEN and CDR2 SYDVKM. J lost 8 bases, V lost 3 bases, and 13 bases had no gene match. CDR3 sequence reads: CASSLRRDGTGFEKLFF. DNA for the CDR3: TGTGCCAGCAGTTTGAGGCGGGACGGGACAGGGTTCGAAAAACTGTTTTTT.

The chain employs TRBV7-6 and TRBJ2-7; 10 nucleotides align to TRBD1. The germline CDR1 and CDR2 sequences are SGHVS and FNYEAQ. This CDR3 has 15 residues. J lost 2 bases, V lost 1 base, and 2 bases had no gene match. CDR3 amino acids: CASSLEDRGTYEQYF. In DNA form, the CDR3 reads TGTGCCAGCAGCTTAGAGGACAGGGGGACCTACGAGCAGTACTTC.

V gene TRBV20-1 combines with J gene TRBJ1-6; D remains ambiguous. Germline lookup yields CDR1 DFQATT and CDR2 SNEGSKA (reference sequence). CDR3 length equals 10 residues. The V gene lost 3 bases and the J gene lost 14 bases, with 8 bases spanning the gap. CDR3 loop: CSASNNTLHF. As DNA, the CDR3 is TGCAGTGCTAGTAATAACACCCTCCACTTT.

This clone was counted a few times. The chain uses TRBV4-1 and TRBJ1-5; D perhaps matches TRBD1 (5 bases). This CDR3 has 16 residues. Germline V lookup: CDR1 MGHRA, CDR2 YSYEKL. The germline V and J ends were trimmed by 0 bases and 6 bases, with 15 bases remaining between them. CDR3 protein: CASSQDRGAGGQPQHF. CDR3 DNA: TGCGCCAGCAGCCAAGATAGGGGAGCGGGTGGTCAGCCCCAGCATTTT.

In this sample, this clone turned up once. V gene TRBV7-9 combines with J gene TRBJ2-2; D is uncertain. Germline V gives CDR1 SEHNR, CDR2 FQNEAQ (reference sequence). Deletions cut 1 base from V and 6 bases from J, with 3 bases between. The CDR3 is 12 residues long. The CDR3 sequence: CASSLGSGELFF. CDR3 bases: TGTGCCAGCAGCTTAGGTTCCGGGGAGCTGTTTTTT. The full variable domain, in which reference TRBV7-9 and TRBJ2-2 provide the parts outside the CDR3, is DTGVSQNPRHKITKRGQNVTFRCDPISEHNRLYWYRQTLGQGPEFLTYFQNEAQLEKSRLLSDRFSAERPKGSFSTLEIQRTEQGDSAMYLCASSLGSGELFFGEGSRLTVL.

This chain links TRBV7-2 with TRBJ2-5, with 8 bases matching TRBD2. This CDR3 comprises 15 residues. The germline V gene has CDR1 SGHTA and CDR2 FQGNSA. Germline trimming cut 3 bases from V and 1 base from J; bases unmatched to any gene: 4. Here the CDR3 DNA reads TGTGCCAGCAGCTTTACTAGCGGAACCCAAGAGACCCAGTACTTC. Its protein is CASSFTSGTQETQYF.

This clone was picked up one time. This chain links TRBV9 with TRBJ1-5, with 8 bases that match TRBD1. V lost 4 bases and J lost 6; bases outside the gene matches: 9. From germline, CDR1 is SGDLS and CDR2 YYNGEE. CDR3 length: 15 residues. CDR3 coding DNA: TGTGCCAGCAGCCCCGGACAGGGTTCTGCTCAGCCCCAGCATTTT. The encoded protein is CASSPGQGSAQPQHF.

The chain links TRBV25-1 to TRBJ1-2; D unresolved. V was clipped by 6 bases and J by 6 bases, with 11 bases between them. The CDR3 covers 12 residues. CDR1 and CDR2 from the germline V gene are MGHDK and SYGVNS. This chain's CDR3 is CASSLTGHGYTF. CDR3 DNA: TGTGCCAGCAGCCTCACCGGTCATGGCTACACCTTC.

The rearrangement joins TRBV18 to TRBJ2-7, with D tentatively TRBD1 (6 bases). Germline CDR1 and CDR2: KGHSH and LQKENI. V was cut by 3 bases and J by 3 bases, with 12 bases left in between. The CDR3 totals 14 residues. The DNA for the CDR3 is TGTGCCAGCTCACCCGGACAGAATTACTACGAGCAGTACTTC. This sequence encodes CASSPGQNYYEQYF.

The chain joins TRBV14 to TRBJ1-2; D perhaps matches TRBD1 (6 bases). Germline-derived CDR1 and CDR2 are SGHDN and FVKESK. V lost 3 bases, J lost 4 bases, and 9 bases lay in between. The CDR3 sequence is 13 residues long. The CDR3 reads CASSHGQTYGYTF. In DNA form, the CDR3 reads TGTGCCAGCAGCCACGGACAGACCTATGGCTACACCTTC.